What follows describes a single T cell receptor beta chain. Given a much more abundant clone one base away, this may be a read error. The data stem from a study of T cells in Graves' hyperthyroidism and ophthalmopathy. Based on clinical symptoms, serum thyroxine and TRAb, thyroid ultrasound and orbital computed tomography, diagnoses were reached. Amplification targeted TCR beta CDR3 regions from RNA transcripts. A first-round RT-PCR of the TCR CDR3 used the HTBI primer set. Each CDR3 protein gets one entry after TCRdb re-called the multiplex PCR reads with MiXCR. This sample has around 620,000 distinct CDR3 sequences, with around 45% found just once. CDR3 length: 16 amino acids. V shed 5 bases, J shed 3 bases, and the junction held 7 bases outside the gene matches.

The genes are TRBV12-3 or TRBV12-4 and TRBJ1-1; the match to TRBD1 covers 12 bases. The sequence derives from an adult woman with Graves' disease, either hyperthyroidism or ophthalmopathy (not recorded which). Sequencing was done on a sample of peripheral blood or thyroid tissue (not recorded which). The CDR3 reads CASSRGTGGGDTEAFF. The DNA for the CDR3 is TGTGCCAGCAGTCGGGGGACAGGGGGCGGGGACACTGAAGCTTTCTTT.